The 25 T cell receptor beta chains listed next were all sequenced from one sample in a study of cytomegalovirus exposure and HLA in healthy donors. PCR used 60 Vbeta primers and 13 Jbeta primers. The assay was immunoSEQ multiplex PCR, and TCRdb's table has in-frame clones only and misses some. This table holds under 200,000 clones, about 70% found once. The sample comprised PBMCs. All receptors derive from a woman aged 25 to 39 in good health and CMV-seronegative.

The chain couples TRBV10-2 to TRBJ1-2; the D gene is possibly TRBD1 (5 bases). V was shortened by 6 bases and J by 6 bases, with 17 bases between the two germline ends. This CDR3 is 14 amino acids long. Germline V CDR1 and CDR2: WSHSY, SAAADI. CDR3 amino acids: CASSRRSGVDGYTF. In nucleotides, the CDR3 is TGCGCCAGCAGCAGACGGTCGGGGGTCGATGGCTACACCTTC.

This chain uses TRBV5-1 with TRBJ2-5; a possible D gene is TRBD2 (5 bases). The CDR3 spans 14 residues. From germline, CDR1 is SGHRS and CDR2 YFSETQ. Trimming pared 7 bases from V and 6 bases from J, leaving 19 bases between. The CDR3 sequence is CASVGGGLVKTQYF. Here the CDR3 DNA reads TGCGCCAGCGTAGGAGGTGGCTTAGTAAAGACCCAGTACTTC.

The V gene is TRBV4-3, the J gene TRBJ2-7, with D hard to call. Germline V gene data show CDR1 as LGHNA and CDR2 as YSLEER. The CDR3 has 16 residues. The V and J ends lost 3 bases and 6 bases respectively, with 21 bases between them. DNA of the CDR3: TGCGCCAGCAGCCAGAACTCGCACTATGTTTCAGCCGAGCAGTACTTC. Translation: CASSQNSHYVSAEQYF.

The rearrangement joins TRBV5-4 to TRBJ1-1; the D is unclear. CDR3 length: 12 residues. CDR1 and CDR2 (germline): SGHNT, YYREEE (reference sequence). Deletions cut 2 bases from V and 4 bases from J, with 6 bases between. The CDR3 region is CASSFGGTEAFF. CDR3 DNA sequence: TGTGCCAGCAGCTTTGGCGGCACTGAAGCTTTCTTT.

This clone was detected a few times. The chain couples TRBV5-1 to TRBJ2-5, with a possible D match to TRBD2 (6 bases). CDR1 SGHRS and CDR2 YFSETQ come from the germline V gene. The CDR3 is 15 residues long. V lost 5 bases and J 1 base, leaving 15 bases between the germline ends. The chain's CDR3 is CASRPQVGGQETQYF. The CDR3 DNA reads TGCGCCAGCAGGCCCCAGGTCGGGGGCCAAGAGACCCAGTACTTC.

This chain links TRBV6-6 with TRBJ2-1, with 8 bases aligning to TRBD2. Germline V CDR1 and CDR2: MNHNY, SVGAGI (reference sequence). The CDR3 consists of 15 residues. V trimming: 4 bases; J trimming: 5 bases; junction bases outside the gene matches: 7. CDR3 residues: CASSSRTSFNNEQFF. CDR3 DNA sequence: TGTGCCAGCAGTTCCCGGACTAGCTTTAACAATGAGCAGTTCTTC.

This clone was seen only a few times. This chain joins TRBV30 and TRBJ2-7, with D perhaps matching TRBD2 (6 bases). The CDR3 consists of 13 residues. Looked up from germline, CDR1 is GTSNPN and CDR2 is SVGIG (reference sequence). The ends were cut back, 2 bases at V and 4 bases at J, with 12 bases in the middle. CDR3 residues: CAWSWLGGYEQYF. CDR3 nucleotide sequence: TGTGCCTGGAGTTGGTTGGGGGGATACGAGCAGTACTTC.

J is TRBJ2-1 and V is TRBV6-4, with 10 bases aligning to TRBD2. The CDR3 has 15 residues. CDR1 MRHNA and CDR2 SNTAGT come from the germline V gene. V shed 4 bases and J 9 bases; nucleotides not matched to a gene: 9. CDR3 DNA sequence: TGTGCCAGCAGTGCGCTAGCGGGAGCCTGGGGTGAGCAGTTCTTC. It encodes CASSALAGAWGEQFF.

V gene TRBV7-9 combines with J gene TRBJ2-5; TRBD2 matches 8 bases. V was pared by 2 bases and J by 0 bases, with 5 bases of the junction left unmatched. The CDR3 extends over 16 amino acids. Germline loops: CDR1 SEHNR, CDR2 FQNEAQ (reference sequence). Written as DNA, the CDR3 is TGTGCCAGCAGCTTAAGCCTAGCGGGTTACCAAGAGACCCAGTACTTC. This translates into CASSLSLAGYQETQYF.

J is TRBJ1-4 and V is TRBV6-6, with a tentative D call TRBD1 (5 bases). The V end was cut by 9 bases, the J end by 5 bases, with 16 bases between. CDR1 and CDR2 from the germline V gene are MNHNY and SVGAGI (reference sequence). The CDR3 length is 14 residues. The CDR3 spells CASSPRVENEKLFF. CDR3 coding DNA: TGTGCCAGTTCGCCCAGGGTGGAAAATGAAAAACTGTTTTTT.

V and J are TRBV7-2 and TRBJ2-3, with 10 bases matching TRBD2. Trimming took 2 bases from V and 4 from J; bases not matched to a gene: 3. Germline lookup yields CDR1 SGHTA and CDR2 FQGNSA. This CDR3 spans 15 amino acids. The CDR3 loop reads CASSLLAGESDTQYF. The CDR3 DNA reads as TGTGCCAGCAGCTTACTAGCGGGAGAATCAGATACGCAGTATTTT.

The CDR3 protein is CASSLSPPRLAPNEQFF. The CDR3 DNA reads TGTGCCAGCAGTTTATCGCCCCCTCGACTAGCGCCAAATGAGCAGTTCTTC. The rearrangement joins TRBV27 to TRBJ2-1, with TRBD2 matching over 8 bases. CDR3 length: 17 amino acids. J was trimmed by 7 bases and V by 0 bases; bases with no gene match: 11. CDR1 and CDR2 (germline): MNHEY, SMNVEV (reference sequence).

The CDR3 region has the DNA TGTGCCAGCAGTACTAGCGGCACCTGGACCCAGTACTTC. Translated, it gives CASSTSGTWTQYF. The gene calls are TRBV2 and TRBJ2-5; 8 positions agree with TRBD2. The trim removed 5 bases at V and 7 bases at J, leaving 6 bases unmatched. Germline CDR1 SNHLY, CDR2 FYNNEI. The CDR3 covers 13 residues.

V gene TRBV19 combines with J gene TRBJ1-2, with TRBD1 identical over 7 bases. J was trimmed by 6 bases and V by 8 bases; bases with no gene match: 12. Germline assignment: CDR1 LNHDA and CDR2 SQIVND (reference sequence). This CDR3 is built from 14 residues. The CDR3: CASSHTGALHGYTF. As DNA, the CDR3 is TGTGCCAGTTCTCACACAGGGGCCCTCCATGGCTACACCTTC.

This clone came up a few times. This chain joins TRBV6-4 and TRBJ1-5; D possibly corresponds to TRBD1 (6 bases). With 7 bases removed from V and 7 bases from J, the gap between germline ends came to 14 bases. CDR3 length: 13 residues. Germline-derived CDR1 and CDR2 are MRHNA and SNTAGT. CDR3 sequence reads: CASTLDSGQPQHF. CDR3 nucleotide sequence: TGTGCCAGCACCCTGGACAGTGGGCAGCCCCAGCATTTT.

V usage is TRBV29-1 and J usage is TRBJ2-1, with a possible D match to TRBD2 (7 bases). The V gene lost 8 bases and the J gene lost 7 bases, with 21 bases spanning the gap. Germline CDR1 SQVTM, CDR2 ANQGSEA. CDR3 length equals 14 residues. The CDR3 DNA follows: TGCAGCCTTCGCGGGGGCCCCCTGGGAAATGAGCAGTTCTTC. This codes for CSLRGGPLGNEQFF.

The count of this clone is one. CDR3 nucleotide sequence: TGTGCCAGCAGCTTAGTCGTCGGTAACACCGGGGAGCTGTTTTTT. Protein: CASSLVVGNTGELFF. The chain is built from TRBV7-9 and TRBJ2-2; D remains unclear. This CDR3 has 15 amino acids. With 1 base removed from V and 2 bases from J, the gap between germline ends came to 8 bases. Germline-derived CDR1 and CDR2 are SEHNR and FQNEAQ (reference sequence).

V usage is TRBV5-4 and J usage is TRBJ2-1; possibly TRBD2 for D (5 bases). Germline V CDR1 and CDR2: SGHNT, YYREEE (reference sequence). The CDR3 covers 16 residues. The V gene lost 2 bases and the J gene lost 0 bases, with 12 bases spanning the gap. The CDR3 sequence: CASSFGLIVSYNEQFF. The CDR3 DNA sequence: TGTGCCAGCAGCTTCGGACTGATCGTCTCCTACAATGAGCAGTTCTTC.

This clone has a handful of counts. CDR3 sequence reads: CASSIDRRPLSGNTIYF. Here the CDR3 DNA reads TGTGCCAGCAGCATCGACAGGAGGCCTCTCTCTGGAAACACCATATATTTT. The rearrangement links TRBV9 to TRBJ1-3, with D possibly TRBD1 on 6 matching bases. V lost 4 bases and J lost 0, with 17 bases in between. CDR1 SGDLS and CDR2 YYNGEE come from the germline V gene. The CDR3 loop spans 17 amino acids.

The chain combines TRBV18 with TRBJ1-4, with a possible D match to TRBD1 (5 bases). Trimming removed 6 bases at V and 5 bases at J, with 16 bases between. The length of the CDR3 is 15 residues. The V gene's germline CDR1 is KGHSH and CDR2 LQKENI. The chain's CDR3 is CASSSGGKGNEKLFF. The CDR3 DNA is TGTGCCAGCTCTTCCGGGGGGAAGGGAAATGAAAAACTGTTTTTT.

The chain joins TRBV27 to TRBJ2-7; 10 nucleotides line up with TRBD2. Losses at the gene ends were 7 bases for V and 7 bases for J; bases not matched to a gene: 7. The CDR3 length is 13 residues. The V gene's germline CDR1 is MNHEY and CDR2 SMNVEV (reference sequence). The CDR3 DNA follows: TGTGCCAGCAAGCCTAGCGGGAGAGGTGAGCAGTACTTC. This encodes CASKPSGRGEQYF.

V gene TRBV29-1 combines with J gene TRBJ1-1; 9 nucleotides agree with TRBD1. The CDR3 length is 15 residues. The trim removed 5 bases at V and 1 base at J, leaving 8 bases unmatched. The V gene's germline CDR1 is SQVTM and CDR2 ANQGSEA. This chain's CDR3 is CSVQGGQGWNTEAFF. The CDR3 bases are TGCAGCGTTCAAGGGGGACAGGGATGGAACACTGAAGCTTTCTTT.

This clone was seen a handful of times. The chain employs TRBV7-9 and TRBJ1-1; D is ambiguous. This CDR3 has 13 residues. The V gene's germline CDR1 is SEHNR and CDR2 FQNEAQ (reference sequence). Between the trimmed V and J ends, which lost 7 bases and 0 bases, there was a span of 9 bases. CDR3 nucleotide sequence: TGTGCCAGCACCCACCCGGTGAACACTGAAGCTTTCTTT. This encodes CASTHPVNTEAFF.

CDR3 DNA: TGTGCCAGTAGTCCACAGGGGCGCGATGGCTACACCTTC. It encodes CASSPQGRDGYTF. The J gene is TRBJ1-2, the V gene TRBV19; TRBD1 agrees at 7 bases. The V segment lost 5 bases and the J segment 6 bases; nucleotides outside the gene matches: 6. This CDR3 has 13 residues. Germline CDR1 reads LNHDA; CDR2 reads SQIVND (reference sequence).

The V and J genes are TRBV5-5 and TRBJ1-5; D is ambiguous. The V gene's germline CDR1 is SGHKS and CDR2 YYEKEE (reference sequence). V gave up 7 bases and J gave up 7 bases, with 12 bases separating them. This CDR3 region has 12 residues. The CDR3 sequence: CASGEAGQPQHF. CDR3 nucleotides: TGTGCCAGCGGGGAAGCGGGACAGCCCCAGCATTTT.